This T cell receptor (beta chain) was profiled in a study of response to subunit inactivated influenza vaccine. The sample holds a few counts of this clonotype. A junction boundary mismatches the germline segment, possibly from a read error. Via MiXCR, TCRdb re-called the RT-PCR reads, giving one row per CDR3 protein. The repertoire includes around 580,000 distinct CDR3 sequences, 14% of them detected once, and 11% sits in the top ten. The CDR3 runs 15 residues. Germline CDR1 reads KGHSH; CDR2 reads LQKENI. Sequenced here: PBMCs from blood, sampled approximately 13 days after vaccination. The chain employs TRBV18 and TRBJ2-1; 10 bases match TRBD1. This TCR came from a man aged 50 to 60 who received an inactivated influenza vaccine. The CDR3 nucleotides are TGTGCCAGCTCATCACCGGGACAGGGGCACAATGAGCAGTTCTTC. This gives the protein CASSSPGQGHNEQFF. Full variable domain (remainder filled in from reference TRBV18 and TRBJ2-1): NAGVMQNPRHLVRRRGQEARLRCSPMKGHSHVYWYRQLPEEGLKFMVYLQKENIIDESGMPKERFSAEFPKEGPSILRIQQVVRGDSAAYFCASSSPGQGHNEQFFGPGTRLTVL.